Sequencing of this TCR beta chain was carried out in a study of T cell clonality in common variable immunodeficiency. V dropped 0 bases and J dropped 5; count of bases not matched to a gene: 4. Per the germline V gene, CDR1 is SGHDT and CDR2 is YYEEEE. CDR3 length: 14 residues. Ten or more counts support this clone. The antigen is not known. The CDR3 extends 3 residues past the end of the read, so its final part is completed from the germline J gene. This sample also contains other DNA sequences that code for the same CDR3. Study-level findings and limits: Authors noted CVID clonality's cause needs subpopulation repertoire sequencing. CVID subjects had higher TCRbeta clonality than healthy controls, most marked in about a third.

Generated by immunoSEQ multiplex PCR, the TCRdb table keeps only in-frame clones and is missing some. The specimen has around 55,000 clones, none found just once. Each donor provided roughly 4.5 to 8.5 ml of heparinized whole blood. The material sequenced was peripheral blood mononuclear cells. This TCR came from a person aged 18-70 years in good health. The rearrangement uses TRBV5-6 and TRBJ1-1; TRBD1 matches at 7 bases. The CDR3 DNA, read in part, is TGTGCCAGCAGCTTGGGACAGGGAGTGACTGAA. This encodes CASSLGQGVTE. The CDR3 reads in full as CASSLGQGVTEAFF.